This T cell receptor beta chain was observed in a study of CXCR3-negative and CXCR3-positive naive CD8 T cells. The CDR3 is made up of 15 amino acids. Study-wide findings and caveats: CXCR3-negative naive cells had less hydrophobic TRB CDR3s than did CXCR3-positive naive cells. Fresh PBMCs went into most assays, and CXCR3 expression partly declined after cryopreservation. Memory cells diverged, while naive CXCR3-positive and CXCR3-negative cells had similar TRBV-TRBJ usage.

A word on this clonotype: What it binds is not known.

Libraries of TRB cDNA were made by 5' RACE and carried UMIs. TCRdb re-called the 5' RACE reads, yielding one record per CDR3 amino acid sequence without DNA. Recorded here are fewer than 55,000 distinct CDR3 sequences; the top ten clones represent approximately 1.5%. This receptor was identified in a human donor in good health. Some clones in this sample may be carry-over from other donors' samples. The V and J genes are TRBV12-3 or TRBV12-4 and TRBJ2-1; without DNA, the TCRdb call of TRBD2 cannot be checked. The sequencing input was naive CXCR3- CD8+ T cells from blood. Regarding subset: CD45RO-CCR7+CD27+CD95- naive CD8+ T cells lacking CXCR3 (TNR3-). CDR3 in amino acids: CASSLDRAGGNEQFF.